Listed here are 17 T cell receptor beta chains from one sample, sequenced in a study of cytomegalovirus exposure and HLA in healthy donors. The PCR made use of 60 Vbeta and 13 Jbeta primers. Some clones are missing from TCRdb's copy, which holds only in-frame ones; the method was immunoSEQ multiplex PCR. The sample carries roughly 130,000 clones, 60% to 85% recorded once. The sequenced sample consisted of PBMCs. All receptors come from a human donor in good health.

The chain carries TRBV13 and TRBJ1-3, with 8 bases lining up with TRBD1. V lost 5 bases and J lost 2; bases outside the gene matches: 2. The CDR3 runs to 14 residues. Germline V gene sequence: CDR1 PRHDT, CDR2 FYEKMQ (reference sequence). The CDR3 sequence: CASSPDRAGNTIYF. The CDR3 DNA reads TGTGCCAGCAGCCCGGACAGGGCTGGAAACACCATATATTTT.

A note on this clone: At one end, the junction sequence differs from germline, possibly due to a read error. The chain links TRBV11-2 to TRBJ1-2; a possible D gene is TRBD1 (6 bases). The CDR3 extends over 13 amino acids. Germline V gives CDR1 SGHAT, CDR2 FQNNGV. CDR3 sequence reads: CASSLQGNYGHTF. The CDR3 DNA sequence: TGTGCCAGCAGCCTACAGGGAAACTATGGCCACACCTTC.

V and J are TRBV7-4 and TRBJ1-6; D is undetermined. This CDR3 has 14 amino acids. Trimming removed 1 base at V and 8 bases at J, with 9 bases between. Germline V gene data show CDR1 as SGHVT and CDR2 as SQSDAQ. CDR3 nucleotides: TGTGCCAGCAGCTTAGGAACGCCAGATTCACCCCTCCACTTT. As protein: CASSLGTPDSPLHF.

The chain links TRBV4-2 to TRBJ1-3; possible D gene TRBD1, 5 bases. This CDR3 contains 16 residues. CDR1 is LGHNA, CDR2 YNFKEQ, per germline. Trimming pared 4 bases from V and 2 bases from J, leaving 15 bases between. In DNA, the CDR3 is TGTGCCAGCAGCCGAGTAACAGGCAGGACTGGAAACACCATATATTTT. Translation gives CASSRVTGRTGNTIYF.

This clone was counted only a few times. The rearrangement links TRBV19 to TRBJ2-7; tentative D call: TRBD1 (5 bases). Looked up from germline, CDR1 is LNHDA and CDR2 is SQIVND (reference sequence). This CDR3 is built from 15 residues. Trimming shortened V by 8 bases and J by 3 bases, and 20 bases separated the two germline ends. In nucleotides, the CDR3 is TGTGCCAGTCGACTCTCCCAGGGTACCCACTACGAGCAGTACTTC. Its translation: CASRLSQGTHYEQYF.

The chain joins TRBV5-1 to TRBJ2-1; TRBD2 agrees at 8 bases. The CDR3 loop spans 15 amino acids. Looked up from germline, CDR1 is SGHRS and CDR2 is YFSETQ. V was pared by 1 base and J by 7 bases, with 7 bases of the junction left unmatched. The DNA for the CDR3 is TGCGCCAGCAGCTTGACTAGCGGTGCGGGTAATGAGCAGTTCTTC. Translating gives CASSLTSGAGNEQFF. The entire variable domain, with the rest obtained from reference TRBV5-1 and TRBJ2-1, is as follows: KAGVTQTPRYLIKTRGQQVTLSCSPISGHRSVSWYQQTPGQGLQFLFEYFSETQRNKGNFPGRFSGRQFSNSRSEMNVSTLELGDSALYLCASSLTSGAGNEQFFGPGTRLTVL.

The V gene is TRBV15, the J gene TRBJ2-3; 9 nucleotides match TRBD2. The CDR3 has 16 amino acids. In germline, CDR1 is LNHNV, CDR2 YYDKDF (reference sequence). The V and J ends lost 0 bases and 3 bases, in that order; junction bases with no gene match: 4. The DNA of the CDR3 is TGTGCCACCAGCAGAGACGGGCGGGGGGGGACAGATACGCAGTATTTT. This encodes CATSRDGRGGTDTQYF.

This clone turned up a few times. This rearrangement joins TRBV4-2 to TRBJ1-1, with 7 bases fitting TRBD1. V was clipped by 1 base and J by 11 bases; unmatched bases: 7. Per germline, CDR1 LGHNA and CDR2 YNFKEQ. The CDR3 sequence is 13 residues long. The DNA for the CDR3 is TGTGCCAGCAGCCAAGGGAGGGGGCCCGGGGCTTTCTTT. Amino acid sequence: CASSQGRGPGAFF.

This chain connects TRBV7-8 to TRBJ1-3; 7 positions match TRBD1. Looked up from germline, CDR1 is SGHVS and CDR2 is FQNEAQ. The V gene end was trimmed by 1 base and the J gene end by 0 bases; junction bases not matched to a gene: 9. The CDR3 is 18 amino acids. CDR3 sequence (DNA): TGTGCCAGCAGCTTAGGGGGACACCGGGACAGCTCTGGAAACACCATATATTTT. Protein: CASSLGGHRDSSGNTIYF.

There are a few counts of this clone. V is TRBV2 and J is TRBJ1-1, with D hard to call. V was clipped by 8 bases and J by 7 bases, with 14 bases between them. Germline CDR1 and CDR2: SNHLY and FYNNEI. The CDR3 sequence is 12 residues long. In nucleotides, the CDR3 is TGTGCCAGCGTTGAGGCAGGAGGTGAAGCTTTCTTT. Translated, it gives CASVEAGGEAFF.

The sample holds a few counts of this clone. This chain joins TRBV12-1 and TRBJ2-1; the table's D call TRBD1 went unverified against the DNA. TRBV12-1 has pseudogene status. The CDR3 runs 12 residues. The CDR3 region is CARGAQRREQFF. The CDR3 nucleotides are TGTGCCAGGGGGGCTCAAAGGCGGGAGCAGTTCTTC.

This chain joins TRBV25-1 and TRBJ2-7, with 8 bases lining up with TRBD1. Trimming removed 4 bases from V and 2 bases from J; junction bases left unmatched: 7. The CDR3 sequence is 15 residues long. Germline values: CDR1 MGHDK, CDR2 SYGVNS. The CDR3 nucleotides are TGTGCCAGCAGTGTCGACAGGGGTCCAACCTACGAGCAGTACTTC. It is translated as CASSVDRGPTYEQYF.

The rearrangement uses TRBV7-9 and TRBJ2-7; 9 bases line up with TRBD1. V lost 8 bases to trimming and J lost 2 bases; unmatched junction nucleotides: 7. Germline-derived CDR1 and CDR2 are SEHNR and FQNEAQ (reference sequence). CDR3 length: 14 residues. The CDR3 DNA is TGTGCCAGCGGAATGGGACAGGGCACCTACGAGCAGTACTTC. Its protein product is CASGMGQGTYEQYF.

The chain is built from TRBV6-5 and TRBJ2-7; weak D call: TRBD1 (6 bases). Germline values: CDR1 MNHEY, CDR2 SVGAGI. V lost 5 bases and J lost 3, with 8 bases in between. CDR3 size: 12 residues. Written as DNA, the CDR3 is TGTGCCAGCAGTCCGACAGGCTACGAGCAGTACTTC. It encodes CASSPTGYEQYF.

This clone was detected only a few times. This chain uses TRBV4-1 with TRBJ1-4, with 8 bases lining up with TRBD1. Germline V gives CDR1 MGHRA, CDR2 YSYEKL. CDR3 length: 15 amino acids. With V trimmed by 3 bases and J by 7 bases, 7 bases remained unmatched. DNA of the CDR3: TGCGCCAGCAGCCACATCGACAGGGGTGGTGAAAAACTGTTTTTT. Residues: CASSHIDRGGEKLFF.

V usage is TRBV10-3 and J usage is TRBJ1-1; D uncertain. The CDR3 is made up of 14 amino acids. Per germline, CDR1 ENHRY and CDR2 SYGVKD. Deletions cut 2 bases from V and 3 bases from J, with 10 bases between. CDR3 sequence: CAISEPGGDTEAFF. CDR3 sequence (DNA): TGTGCCATCAGTGAGCCAGGAGGAGACACTGAAGCTTTCTTT.

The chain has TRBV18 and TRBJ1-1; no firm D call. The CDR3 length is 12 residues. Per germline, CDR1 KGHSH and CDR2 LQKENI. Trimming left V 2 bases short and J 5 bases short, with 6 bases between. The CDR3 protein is CASSPGQTEAFF. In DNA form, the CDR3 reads TGTGCCAGCTCACCAGGGCAAACTGAAGCTTTCTTT.